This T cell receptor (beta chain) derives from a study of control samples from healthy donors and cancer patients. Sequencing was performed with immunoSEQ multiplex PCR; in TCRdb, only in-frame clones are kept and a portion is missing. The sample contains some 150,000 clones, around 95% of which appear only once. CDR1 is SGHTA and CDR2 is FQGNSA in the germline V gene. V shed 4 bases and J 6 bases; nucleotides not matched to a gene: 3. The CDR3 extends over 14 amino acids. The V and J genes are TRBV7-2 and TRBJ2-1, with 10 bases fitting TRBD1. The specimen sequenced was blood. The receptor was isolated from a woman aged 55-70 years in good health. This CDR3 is CASSWDRGGNEQFF. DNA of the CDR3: TGTGCCAGCAGCTGGGACAGGGGAGGCAATGAGCAGTTCTTC.